The 11 T cell receptor beta chains below come from one sample, sequenced in a study of blood T cells in healthy people across ages. Combining a sample-barcoded 5' primer with a J-beta primer mix, a second PCR ran for 7 to 11 cycles. TCRdb passed the 5' RACE reads through MiXCR, listing each CDR3 protein once. The sample lists about 680,000 distinct CDR3 sequences, over 45% occurring once. The specimen was blood. These receptors originate from a woman aged 55-69 years in good health.

The V call is TRBV12-3 or TRBV12-4, the J call TRBJ2-1; D is uncertain. Trimming removed 3 bases at V and 5 bases at J, with 14 bases between. The CDR3 contains 15 residues. The CDR3 region has the DNA TGTGCCAGCAGTTTCAAGGGTGGGTTTCACAATGAGCAGTTCTTC. Translation: CASSFKGGFHNEQFF.

This chain uses TRBV5-1 with TRBJ1-2, with D perhaps matching TRBD1 (5 bases). The V end was cut by 3 bases, the J end by 2 bases, with 8 bases between. CDR3 length: 13 amino acids. CDR1 and CDR2 from the germline V gene are SGHRS and YFSETQ. The CDR3 loop reads CASSWRDNYGYTF. The CDR3 coding sequence is TGCGCCAGCAGCTGGAGGGACAACTATGGCTACACCTTC.

The rearrangement joins TRBV6-1 to TRBJ2-7; perhaps TRBD2 as D (5 bases). Germline CDR1 reads MNHNS; CDR2 reads SASEGT. Deletions cut 2 bases from V and 0 bases from J, with 14 bases between. There are 16 residues in the CDR3. CDR3 DNA: TGTGCCAGCAGTGAACGGGTGGCGGGCCCCTCCTACGAGCAGTACTTC. Protein product: CASSERVAGPSYEQYF.

Regarding this clonotype: A junction boundary mismatches the germline segment, possibly from a read error. The chain links TRBV10-3 to TRBJ2-5; 7 bases fit TRBD1. Near its end, the DNA agrees better with TRBJ2-7, so the J call may be wrong. Germline V gives CDR1 ENHRY, CDR2 SYGVKD. The CDR3 extends over 13 amino acids. The CDR3 sequence: CTIRGTHSYEQYF. The CDR3 nucleotides are TGTACCATCAGGGGGACACATTCCTACGAGCAGTACTTC.

In its sample, this clonotype was seen a few times. The gene calls are TRBV7-2 and TRBJ2-1; D is perhaps TRBD2 (5 bases). The V gene lost 0 bases and the J gene lost 7 bases, with 13 bases spanning the gap. This CDR3 spans 15 amino acids. Germline V gene lookup returns CDR1 SGHTA and CDR2 FQGNSA. CDR3 sequence reads: CASSLAGAEANEQFF. CDR3 sequence (DNA): TGTGCCAGCAGCTTAGCGGGAGCGGAGGCGAATGAGCAGTTCTTC.

The chain recombines TRBV29-1 with TRBJ1-2; a possible D gene is TRBD1 (5 bases). The CDR3 loop spans 13 amino acids. The germline V and J ends were trimmed by 7 bases and 2 bases, with 14 bases remaining between them. Germline CDR1 and CDR2: SQVTM and ANQGSEA. CDR3 coding DNA: TGCAGCGCGGGGGGGACCGAGAACTATGGCTACACCTTC. This codes for CSAGGTENYGYTF.

This clonotype has more than one count but fewer than ten. The rearrangement joins TRBV7-2 to TRBJ2-3, with a weak D call TRBD2 (5 bases). The germline V gene has CDR1 SGHTA and CDR2 FQGNSA. This CDR3 region has 13 residues. Trimming removed 1 base at V and 6 bases at J, with 8 bases between. CDR3 nucleotide sequence: TGTGCCAGCAGCTTAGAAAGGGAGGATACGCAGTATTTT. Translating it yields CASSLEREDTQYF.

The chain uses TRBV4-3 and TRBJ2-3; 8 bases are shared with TRBD2. The ends lost 1 base at V and 4 bases at J; junction bases unmatched: 7. The CDR3 runs 16 residues. CDR1 LGHNA and CDR2 YSLEER come from the germline V gene. In DNA form, the CDR3 reads TGCGCCAGCAGCCAAGGATTGGGCGGGAGGCCAGATACGCAGTATTTT. Its translation is CASSQGLGGRPDTQYF.

V and J are TRBV20-1 and TRBJ2-5, with 11 nucleotides matching TRBD2. The DNA end lines up better with TRBJ2-7; the J call may be wrong. CDR3 length: 14 residues. Germline lookup yields CDR1 DFQATT and CDR2 SNEGSKA (reference sequence). CDR3 region: CSAGSGRAWVEQYF. The CDR3 bases are TGCAGTGCTGGTAGCGGGAGGGCCTGGGTCGAGCAGTACTTC.

This clonotype appeared many times. The J gene is TRBJ2-1, the V gene TRBV7-2; the D gene is possibly TRBD2 (5 bases). Germline assignment: CDR1 SGHTA and CDR2 FQGNSA. V lost 1 base and J lost 11, with 9 bases in between. CDR3 length: 12 residues. Here the CDR3 DNA reads TGTGCCAGCAGCTTAGGTCCCGGGAAGCAGTTCTTC. Translation gives CASSLGPGKQFF.

This clonotype was counted many times. This chain joins TRBV5-1 and TRBJ2-1; D not certain. The length of the CDR3 is 13 residues. V was shortened by 0 bases and J by 8 bases, with 9 bases between the two germline ends. The germline CDR1 and CDR2 sequences are SGHRS and YFSETQ. The CDR3 protein is CASSLEPSHEQFF. As DNA, the CDR3 is TGCGCCAGCAGCTTGGAACCTAGTCATGAGCAGTTCTTC.